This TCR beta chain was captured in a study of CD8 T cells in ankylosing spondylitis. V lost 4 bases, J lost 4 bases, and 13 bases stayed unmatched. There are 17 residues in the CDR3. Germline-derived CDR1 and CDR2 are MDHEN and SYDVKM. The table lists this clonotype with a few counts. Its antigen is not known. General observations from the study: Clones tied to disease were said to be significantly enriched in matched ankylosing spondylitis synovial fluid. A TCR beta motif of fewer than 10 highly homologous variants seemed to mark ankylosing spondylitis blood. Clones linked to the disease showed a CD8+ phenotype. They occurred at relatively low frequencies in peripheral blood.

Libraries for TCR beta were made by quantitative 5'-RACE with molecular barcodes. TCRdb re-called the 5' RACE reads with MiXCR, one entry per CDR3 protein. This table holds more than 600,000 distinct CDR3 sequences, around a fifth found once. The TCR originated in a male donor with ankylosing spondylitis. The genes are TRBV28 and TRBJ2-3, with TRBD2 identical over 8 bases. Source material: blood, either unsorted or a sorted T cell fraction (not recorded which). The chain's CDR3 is CASSSERGQRSADTQYF. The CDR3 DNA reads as TGTGCCAGCAGTTCAGAGCGGGGGCAGAGGTCTGCAGATACGCAGTATTTT.